This record concerns one T cell receptor beta chain sequence. In its sample, this clonotype was seen a few times. Its recognized antigen is unknown. Base qualities are not recorded, but no much larger clone differs from it by a single base. Reading the label with the study, this specimen's treatment or condition is: approximately 9-day PBMC culture with coronavirus spike peptide pools or control peptides (ViraFEST assay). The ViraFEST assay was used in the study, in which antigen-specific T cells were expanded with peptide pools and expanded clonotypes were subsequently identified by TCR sequencing. Negative nucleocapsid antibody tests before and after vaccination confirmed that the healthy vaccine recipients had no prior SARS-CoV-2 infection. Each well held around 1.9 million PBMCs cultured with approximately 9.1 ug/ml peptide pools in IMDM containing around 5.5% human AB serum and around 10 IU/ml IL-2. Half of the culture medium was replaced with fresh IL-2-containing medium on days 3 and 7. CD4+ T cells were isolated after about 10 days of culture through negative selection using the EasySep CD4+ T cell isolation kit. Ficoll-Paque Plus gradient centrifugation was used to isolate PBMCs from whole blood, and the isolated PBMCs were then either used fresh or cryopreserved at -140C. Culture conditions were generally each tested in triplicate wells.

The source of the sample is a study of vaccination and CD4 T cells after COVID-19 (dated by TCRdb to between 2021 and 2024). Study-wide context: In the convalescent cohort there were six males and four females, among whom were two Hispanic individuals, seven Caucasians, two Asians and one multiracial person. Each participant got two doses of either the Pfizer-BioNTech BNT162b2 vaccine (n=8) or the Moderna mRNA-1273 vaccine (n=2). The spike-specific CD4+ TCR repertoire was compared before and after mRNA vaccination in nine to ten COVID-19 convalescent patients and 4 infection-naive healthy vaccine recipients. Post-COVID blood samples were collected from convalescent patients a median of about 92 days after diagnosis, with a range of roughly 35 to 180 days. The time from the second vaccine dose to post-vaccine blood sampling had a median of roughly 72 days and ranged from 14 to 241 days. Culture stimuli were overlapping spike peptide pools from SARS-CoV-2 and from the common cold coronaviruses HCoV-NL63, HCoV-OC43 and HCoV-229E. In control cultures, a CEFX viral epitope pool was used as positive control, an HIV-1 Nef peptide pool was used as negative control, or no peptide was added.

Study-wide conclusions, independent of this receptor: Only a relatively small number of convalescent patients were included in the study, and early timepoints following natural infection were not analyzed. Nearly all vaccine-specific clones in convalescent patients (304 of 307) were mono-reactive for SARS-CoV-2 spike rather than cross-reactive with common cold coronaviruses. In convalescent patients, a median roughly 85% of post-vaccine SARS-CoV-2-reactive clones were detected only after vaccination, suggesting vaccine-specific priming. Although the median number of SARS-CoV-2-reactive clonotypes went up from roughly 19 after infection to 30 to 45 after vaccination, the increase was not significant.

Library preparation was by PCR. DNA from cultured CD4+ T cells underwent TCR sequencing with the Oncomine TCR Beta short-read assay at the Johns Hopkins FTIC core. The QIAamp micro DNA kit was used to extract genomic DNA from the cultured CD4+ T cells. The Oncomine TCR Beta libraries from cultured CD4+ T cells were pooled using unique dual indexes and then sequenced on an Illumina iSeq 100. The authors' analysis ran thus. Non-productive sequences were removed, and CDR3s not starting with C, not ending with F or W, or shorter than 7 amino acids were discarded. The MANAFEST web application identified antigen-specific clonotypes by comparing peptide-stimulated wells against reference wells and other culture wells. Positive clones required FDR below 0.05, an odds ratio above 5, and productive frequency above 0.1% in at least two of three replicate wells. Clonotypes that were significantly expanded in both SARS-CoV-2 spike wells and at least one common cold coronavirus spike condition were defined as cross-reactive. Levenshtein distances (stringdist) and unrooted phylogenetic trees (ape) in R version 3.6.1 were used to assess CDR3 homology. The public reads were reanalyzed by TCRdb: fastp trimming at Q25, MiXCR alignment, in-frame beta chains only. Rows matching on CDR3 protein sequence are summarized as one entry with the most common DNA and genes. In this record, the V and J calls reflect TCRdb's handling and not the investigators' own analysis. Here the sample has over 10,000 distinct CDR3 sequences; around a third occur a single time. 34% of the sample is in the top ten clones.

Spanning cysteine to phenylalanine, the CDR3 consists of 13 amino acids. Just the 39-base CDR3 DNA is kept, in frame starting at base 1. CDR1 and CDR2, looked up from the germline V gene (reference sequence), are LNHDA and SQIVND. V is shortened by 7 bases, J by 5 bases, and the region joining them spans 14 bases. The receptor chain draws on TRBV19 and TRBJ1-2, and possibly TRBD1, on 5 matching bases. This specimen was CD4+ T cells from blood, cultured in vitro, taken before SARS-CoV-2 vaccination. The source is a human donor who received a COVID-19 vaccine. The CDR3 sequence is CASTPRGVYGYTF. The bases are TGTGCCAGTACCCCGAGGGGAGTATATGGCTACACCTTC.